The 21 T cell receptor beta chains presented below share a single source sample, sequenced in a study of blood T cell repertoires in COVID-19. Clones were read by immunoSEQ multiplex PCR, and TCRdb kept only the in-frame ones, dropping some. The table has about 81,000 clones, approximately 80% seen once. The sequenced material came from peripheral blood. The receptors were sampled from a human donor in a cohort sampled during active COVID-19.

V and J are TRBV5-1 and TRBJ2-5; D is ambiguous. Germline CDR1 reads SGHRS; CDR2 reads YFSETQ. CDR3 length equals 13 residues. Trimming cost V 4 bases and J 0 bases, with 7 bases left between them. In nucleotides, the CDR3 is TGCGCCAGCAGCCGTCAGAACCAAGAGACCCAGTACTTC. It specifies CASSRQNQETQYF.

Many counts were recorded for this clone. The rearrangement uses TRBV6-5 and TRBJ2-1; 11 bases line up with TRBD1. Germline V gives CDR1 MNHEY, CDR2 SVGAGI. The CDR3 totals 15 residues. Germline trimming cut 4 bases from V and 3 bases from J; bases unmatched to any gene: 2. The CDR3 DNA is TGTGCCAGCAGTTCCGGGACAGGGGGCTACAATGAGCAGTTCTTC. Translated, it gives CASSSGTGGYNEQFF.

The V and J genes are TRBV4-1 and TRBJ2-1; the match to TRBD2 covers 8 bases. This CDR3 contains 17 residues. V shed 1 base, J shed 6 bases, and the junction held 11 bases outside the gene matches. CDR1 is MGHRA, CDR2 YSYEKL, per germline. The chain's CDR3 is CASSQVSRRRGANEQFF. The CDR3 region has the DNA TGCGCCAGCAGCCAAGTTTCCCGGAGGCGGGGGGCCAATGAGCAGTTCTTC.

V usage is TRBV9 and J usage is TRBJ1-1; D might be TRBD1 (6 bases). The CDR3 is 13 residues long. V lost 3 bases and J lost 5, with 11 bases in between. Germline V lookup: CDR1 SGDLS, CDR2 YYNGEE. This chain's CDR3 is CASSAYRATEAFF. As DNA, the CDR3 is TGTGCCAGCAGCGCGTACAGGGCTACTGAAGCTTTCTTT.

V is TRBV27 and J is TRBJ1-2, with D uncertain. The V end was cut by 6 bases, the J end by 0 bases, with 17 bases between. The CDR3 has 16 residues. The germline V gene has CDR1 MNHEY and CDR2 SMNVEV (reference sequence). The CDR3 here is CASSHREWGTNYGYTF. Here the CDR3 DNA reads TGTGCCAGCAGCCACCGGGAGTGGGGAACTAACTATGGCTACACCTTC.

This chain connects TRBV27 to TRBJ2-7, with 8 nucleotides matching TRBD2. The V gene's germline CDR1 is MNHEY and CDR2 SMNVEV (reference sequence). This CDR3 spans 15 amino acids. The junction had 9 bases not matched to a gene; V was cut back by 3 bases and J by 5 bases. This CDR3 is CASSFRGGRGDEQYF. The CDR3 nucleotides are TGTGCCAGCAGTTTCCGGGGGGGCCGCGGGGACGAGCAGTACTTC.

V is TRBV5-1 and J is TRBJ2-2; 8 bases line up with TRBD1. The junction had 15 bases not matched to a gene; V was cut back by 4 bases and J by 7 bases. CDR1 SGHRS and CDR2 YFSETQ come from the germline V gene. This CDR3 has 17 amino acids. CDR3 amino acids: CASSPQPQTGDGGELFF. Here the CDR3 DNA reads TGCGCCAGCAGCCCACAACCCCAGACAGGGGACGGCGGGGAGCTGTTTTTT.

The chain combines TRBV15 with TRBJ2-2; 7 bases align to TRBD1. Germline V gene data show CDR1 as LNHNV and CDR2 as YYDKDF (reference sequence). The trim removed 2 bases at V and 4 bases at J, leaving 10 bases unmatched. This CDR3 has 17 residues. CDR3 in DNA: TGTGCCACCAGCAGATATGCCGGGACAGCATTCACCGGGGAGCTGTTTTTT. This sequence encodes CATSRYAGTAFTGELFF.

To note about this clone: The junction does not match germline at one end; this may be a read error. CDR3 nucleotide sequence: TGTGCCAGCAGCTCGAGCGGGGGGCCAGCCTTT. This translates into CASSSSGGPAF. The chain joins TRBV7-9 to TRBJ2-3; 9 bases are shared with TRBD2. The germline gives CDR1 SEHNR, CDR2 FQNEAQ (reference sequence). This CDR3 is 11 amino acids long.

The chain links TRBV10-2 to TRBJ2-5, with 9 bases lining up with TRBD1. This CDR3 is built from 15 residues. Germline trimming cut 9 bases from V and 0 bases from J; bases unmatched to any gene: 8. The germline gives CDR1 WSHSY, CDR2 SAAADI. Here the CDR3 DNA reads TGCGCCAGTTCTAGGACAGGGGTCTACCAAGAGACCCAGTACTTC. Translation gives CASSRTGVYQETQYF.

The chain couples TRBV7-8 to TRBJ2-3; D is uncertain. This CDR3 has 15 amino acids. Germline values: CDR1 SGHVS, CDR2 FQNEAQ. V was pared by 3 bases and J by 2 bases, with 12 bases between. The CDR3 sequence: CASSFTELLTDTQYF. The DNA of the CDR3 is TGTGCCAGCAGCTTCACAGAGCTCCTCACAGATACGCAGTATTTT.

The gene calls are TRBV25-1 and TRBJ2-2; 11 bases map to TRBD1. Germline-derived CDR1 and CDR2 are MGHDK and SYGVNS. Unmatched junction bases numbered 6, after V lost 8 bases and J lost 7 bases. The CDR3 is 14 amino acids. The CDR3 sequence is CASRTGGFVGELFF. DNA of the CDR3: TGTGCCAGCCGGACAGGGGGCTTTGTCGGGGAGCTGTTTTTT.

The table lists this clone with a few counts. The chain recombines TRBV11-2 with TRBJ2-7; the D gene is possibly TRBD2 (5 bases). This CDR3 spans 14 amino acids. V gave up 4 bases and J gave up 6 bases, with 16 bases separating them. Germline V gene data show CDR1 as SGHAT and CDR2 as FQNNGV. CDR3: CASSSTDWSSEQYF. The DNA of the CDR3 is TGTGCCAGCAGCTCCACGGACTGGAGCAGCGAGCAGTACTTC.

The J gene is TRBJ1-1, the V gene TRBV30; possibly TRBD1 for D (5 bases). CDR3 length: 14 amino acids. The germline V gene encodes CDR1 GTSNPN and CDR2 SVGIG (reference sequence). Trimming took off 2 bases at V and 10 bases at J, with 20 bases between the two ends. The CDR3 coding sequence is TGTGCCTGGAGTCGACCTCCCCCGGGGGACCCAGCTTTCTTT. This gives the protein CAWSRPPPGDPAFF. Filled out from reference TRBV30 and TRBJ1-1, the complete variable domain reads SQTIHQWPATLVQPVGSPLSLECTVEGTSNPNLYWYRQAAGRGLQLLFYSVGIGQISSEVPQNLSASRPQDRQFILSSKKLLLSDSGFYLCAWSRPPPGDPAFFGQGTRLTVV.

The chain is built from TRBV5-4 and TRBJ1-2, with D perhaps matching TRBD1 (6 bases). The CDR3 length is 15 residues. The germline CDR1 and CDR2 sequences are SGHNT and YYREEE (reference sequence). V lost 0 bases to trimming and J lost 7 bases, with 16 bases between them. The CDR3 nucleotides are TGTGCCAGCAGCTTGGGTCAGGGGACCTTGGGTGGCTACACCTTC. Translating gives CASSLGQGTLGGYTF.

V and J are TRBV11-2 and TRBJ2-3; TRBD2 matches at 8 bases. J lost 3 bases, V lost 5 bases, and 4 bases had no gene match. Germline V gene lookup returns CDR1 SGHAT and CDR2 FQNNGV. There are 14 residues in the CDR3. The CDR3 spells CASSTAGVTDTQYF. CDR3 DNA: TGTGCCAGCAGCACAGCGGGGGTAACAGATACGCAGTATTTT. Full variable domain (rest looked up from reference TRBV11-2 and TRBJ2-3): EAGVAQSPRYKIIEKRQSVAFWCNPISGHATLYWYQQILGQGPKLLIQFQNNGVVDDSQLPKDRFSAERLKGVDSTLKIQPAKLEDSAVYLCASSTAGVTDTQYFGPGTRLTVL.

Only a few counts were recorded for this clone. The chain is built from TRBV28 and TRBJ2-7; 12 bases map to TRBD1. Germline CDR1 MDHEN, CDR2 SYDVKM. The CDR3 covers 15 residues. Unmatched junction bases numbered 8, after V lost 7 bases and J lost 4 bases. CDR3 region: CASTQGDRGLYEQYF. CDR3 bases: TGTGCCAGCACCCAGGGGGACAGGGGGCTTTACGAGCAGTACTTC.

The J gene is TRBJ2-7, the V gene TRBV28; no clear D gene. This CDR3 comprises 17 residues. With 3 bases removed from V and 5 bases from J, the gap between germline ends came to 23 bases. In germline, CDR1 is MDHEN, CDR2 SYDVKM. Written as DNA, the CDR3 is TGTGCCAGCAGTTTCCCCGCCCGTGACTCGGCACGGCACGAGCAGTACTTC. Residues: CASSFPARDSARHEQYF. Full variable domain (rest looked up from reference TRBV28 and TRBJ2-7): DVKVTQSSRYLVKRTGEKVFLECVQDMDHENMFWYRQDPGLGLRLIYFSYDVKMKEKGDIPEGYSVSREKKERFSLILESASTNQTSMYLCASSFPARDSARHEQYFGPGTRLTVT.

The V and J genes are TRBV5-1 and TRBJ2-2, with 10 bases matching TRBD1. The V and J ends lost 1 base and 4 bases, in that order; junction bases with no gene match: 10. The CDR3 covers 18 residues. CDR1 and CDR2 from the germline V gene are SGHRS and YFSETQ. The CDR3 reads CASSLLVTGGSSTGELFF. DNA of the CDR3: TGCGCCAGCAGCTTGTTGGTGACAGGGGGCTCGAGCACCGGGGAGCTGTTTTTT.

The genes are TRBV19 and TRBJ2-4, with D possibly being TRBD2 (5 bases). The ends were cut back, 9 bases at V and 8 bases at J, with 11 bases in the middle. The CDR3 extends over 11 amino acids. The germline CDR1 and CDR2 sequences are LNHDA and SQIVND (reference sequence). CDR3: CASAHGDIQYF. In nucleotides, the CDR3 is TGTGCCAGCGCCCACGGGGACATTCAGTACTTC.

This clone has just one count. J is TRBJ1-3 and V is TRBV30; 7 nucleotides align to TRBD1. Germline V lookup: CDR1 GTSNPN, CDR2 SVGIG (reference sequence). CDR3 length: 18 amino acids. The V and J ends lost 5 bases and 0 bases, in that order; junction bases with no gene match: 16. The CDR3 bases are TGTGCCTGGCGACAGGGAAGTATCCGAAAGAGCTCTGGAAACACCATATATTTT. Its translation is CAWRQGSIRKSSGNTIYF.